A selection of T cell receptor beta chains follows, all from one sample in a study of cytomegalovirus exposure and HLA in healthy donors. The repertoire was sequenced with immunoSEQ multiplex PCR; TCRdb's copy has only in-frame clones and lacks some. The profile covers roughly 100,000 clones, with about 80% appearing a single time and 1.5% to 2.5% taken by the ten largest. Sequenced sample: PBMCs. The receptors originated from a man aged 40-49 years in good health and CMV-seronegative. Each CDR3 is given with its conserved first and last residue. The D gene is left open where the match is weak. Clone size is not always given. Where it is, it says once, few, many or a class for expanded clones.

>once|TRBV27|TRBD2|TRBJ2-5
CASSPYPLILAGQETQYF
TGTGCCAGCAGTCCCTATCCCCTCATACTAGCGGGCCAAGAGACCCAGTACTTC
>-|TRBV5-1|TRBD1|TRBJ1-4
CASSDIQGAGEKLFF
TGCGCCAGCAGCGATATACAGGGGGCTGGAGAAAAACTGTTTTTT
>-|TRBV5-1|-|TRBJ2-7
CASSLSPSYEQYF
TGCGCCAGCAGCTTGAGCCCCTCCTACGAGCAGTACTTC
>-|TRBV9|TRBD1|TRBJ2-7
CASSPATGGDEQYF
TGTGCCAGCAGCCCAGCGACAGGGGGCGACGAGCAGTACTTC
>-|TRBV5-4|-|TRBJ2-3
CASSLEVGREGVNTQYF
TGTGCCAGCAGCTTGGAAGTGGGGCGGGAAGGAGTGAATACGCAGTATTTT
>few|TRBV14|-|TRBJ1-6
CASSSLTNSPLHF
TGTGCCAGCAGTTCACTGACAAATTCACCCCTCCACTTT
>-|TRBV2|-|TRBJ1-2
CASRREPLNYGYTF
TGTGCCAGCAGACGGGAACCACTTAACTATGGCTACACCTTC
>-|TRBV5-6|-|TRBJ2-6
CASSPRGANVLTF
TGTGCCAGCAGCCCCCGGGGGGCCAACGTCCTGACTTTC
>once|TRBV6-5|-|TRBJ1-2
CASSYRASWYGYTF
TGTGCCAGCAGTTACAGAGCCTCATGGTATGGCTACACCTTC
>-|TRBV28|TRBD2|TRBJ2-7
CASSNKRGGAYEQYF
TGTGCCAGCAGCAATAAGCGGGGGGGAGCCTACGAGCAGTACTTC
>-|TRBV25-1|-|TRBJ2-3
CASSESGPSTDTQYF
TGTGCCAGCAGTGAGAGTGGGCCCAGCACAGATACGCAGTATTTT
>few|TRBV5-1|TRBD2|TRBJ2-7
CASSIAGGLNEQYF
TGCGCCAGCAGCATCGCGGGAGGGCTAAACGAGCAGTACTTC
>-|TRBV15|-|TRBJ2-5
CATSRDISLETQYF
TGTGCCACCAGCAGAGATATTAGCTTGGAGACCCAGTACTTC
>-|TRBV7-8|-|TRBJ1-2
CASSLSGLGYGYTF
TGTGCCAGCAGCTTAAGCGGGTTGGGCTATGGCTACACCTTC
>-|TRBV28|-|TRBJ1-2
CASSLGPVRGLYGYTF
TGTGCCAGCAGTTTAGGCCCGGTCAGGGGCCTTTATGGCTACACCTTC
>-|TRBV5-1|TRBD1|TRBJ2-7
CASSWDRDYEQYF
TGCGCCAGCAGCTGGGACAGGGACTACGAGCAGTACTTC
>once|TRBV5-4|TRBD2|TRBJ2-1
CASRLGSGAYNEQFF
TGTGCCAGCAGGTTGGGTAGCGGGGCGTACAATGAGCAGTTCTTC
>-|TRBV28|-|TRBJ1-3
CASSLDSQRSSGNTIYF
TGTGCCAGCAGTTTGGACAGCCAACGAAGCTCTGGAAACACCATATATTTT
>-|TRBV4-3|-|TRBJ2-7
CASSQDSLPYEQYF
TGCGCCAGCAGCCAAGATTCTCTACCCTACGAGCAGTACTTC
>-|TRBV27|TRBD2|TRBJ2-7
CASSPGSSGTYEQYF
TGTGCCAGCAGTCCTGGTTCTAGCGGAACCTACGAGCAGTACTTC
>few|TRBV19|TRBD2|TRBJ2-7
CASSLRLAQVYEQYF
TGTGCCAGTAGTCTCCGACTAGCGCAAGTCTACGAGCAGTACTTC
>-|TRBV9|-|TRBJ2-2
CASSGGHLPGELFF
TGTGCCAGCAGCGGCGGACACCTTCCCGGGGAGCTGTTTTTT
>-|TRBV6-1|-|TRBJ1-2
CASLPMAGSHGYTF
TGTGCCAGCTTACCGATGGCGGGGAGTCATGGCTACACCTTC
>-|TRBV29-1|TRBD1|TRBJ2-5
CSVTGPETQYF
TGCAGCGTGACAGGGCCGGAGACCCAGTACTTC
>-|TRBV9|TRBD2|TRBJ2-3
CASSVGASGGTDTQYF
TGTGCCAGCAGCGTAGGGGCTAGCGGGGGCACAGATACGCAGTATTTT
>few|TRBV10-3|TRBD1|TRBJ2-1
CAISESPGQGGEQFF
TGTGCCATCAGTGAGTCGCCGGGACAGGGGGGTGAGCAGTTCTTC
>-|TRBV2|-|TRBJ1-3
CASTLGHGTAIYF
TGTGCCAGCACCCTAGGCCACGGAACCGCCATATATTTT
>-|TRBV9|TRBD2|TRBJ2-5
CASSAGLAGGPVQETQYF
TGTGCCAGCAGCGCGGGACTAGCGGGGGGGCCGGTCCAAGAGACCCAGTACTTC
>-|TRBV19|-|TRBJ2-2
CASSQAGELFF
TGTGCCAGTAGCCAGGCCGGGGAGCTGTTTTTT
>-|TRBV30|TRBD1|TRBJ2-7
CTGTGGVYEQYF
TGTACAGGGACAGGGGGCGTTTACGAGCAGTACTTC
>-|TRBV5-6|TRBD1|TRBJ1-5
CASSLAGRGRGQPQHF
TGTGCCAGCAGCTTGGCCGGGAGGGGGCGAGGTCAGCCCCAGCATTTT
>-|TRBV27|-|TRBJ2-1
CASSSPLLNYNEQFF
TGTGCCAGCAGTTCCCCGTTACTTAACTACAATGAGCAGTTCTTC
>-|TRBV25-1|-|TRBJ2-7
CASSDRGSGGGGEQYF
TGTGCCAGCAGTGATCGGGGTAGCGGAGGGGGGGGCGAGCAGTACTTC
>-|TRBV21-1|-|TRBJ2-7
CASSKAGHPGEQYF
TGTGCCAGCAGCAAGGCGGGGCACCCGGGGGAGCAGTACTTT
>-|TRBV19|-|TRBJ1-2
CASSRGRTQNYGYTF
TGTGCCAGTAGTCGTGGGAGGACGCAAAACTATGGCTACACCTTC
>-|TRBV28|TRBD2|TRBJ2-7
CASSSAGGALEQYF
TGTGCCAGCAGTTCAGCGGGAGGGGCGCTCGAGCAGTACTTC
>few|TRBV6-5|-|TRBJ1-2
CASRETVSYGYTF
TGTGCCAGCAGGGAGACAGTCTCCTATGGCTACACCTTC
>-|TRBV6-4|-|TRBJ2-2
CASSDSFGSGNTGELFF
TGTGCCAGCAGTGACTCGTTTGGTAGCGGTAACACCGGGGAGCTGTTTTTT
>-|TRBV28|-|TRBJ1-2
CASSLGGLQDGYTF
TGTGCCAGCAGTTTAGGGGGACTCCAGGATGGCTACACCTTC
>-|TRBV28|-|TRBJ1-5
CASILGPGQPQHF
TGTGCCAGCATCCTTGGGCCGGGGCAGCCCCAGCATTTT
>-|TRBV7-9|-|TRBJ2-1
CASSKDENGLFDEQFF
TGTGCCAGCAGCAAAGATGAGAATGGGCTTTTTGATGAGCAGTTCTTC
>-|TRBV15|-|TRBJ1-5
CATSRDPRDIYSNQPQHF
TGTGCCACCAGCAGAGATCCCCGGGACATTTATAGCAATCAGCCCCAGCATTTT
>-|TRBV9|TRBD1|TRBJ2-3
CASSLDRGVTDTQYF
TGTGCCAGCAGTCTAGACAGGGGGGTCACAGATACGCAGTATTTT
>-|TRBV6-5|-|TRBJ1-5
CASSYSAGVGQPQHF
TGTGCCAGCAGTTACTCGGCAGGGGTCGGTCAGCCCCAGCATTTT
>-|TRBV27|TRBD1|TRBJ2-1
CASSRLDRGLSYNEQFF
TGTGCCAGCAGCCGACTTGACAGGGGGCTGTCCTACAATGAGCAGTTCTTC
>few|TRBV28|TRBD1|TRBJ2-2
CASSQTGVGAGELFF
TGTGCCAGCAGTCAAACAGGGGTGGGCGCCGGGGAGCTGTTTTTT
>-|TRBV7-2|TRBD2|TRBJ2-5
CASSLDGGGFGETQYF
TGTGCCAGCAGCTTGGATGGCGGGGGGTTCGGAGAGACCCAGTACTTC
>few|TRBV5-4|-|TRBJ2-1
CASSLMAGHNEQFF
TGTGCCAGCAGCTTGATGGCGGGACACAATGAGCAGTTCTTC
>few|TRBV15|-|TRBJ2-6
CATSREQGSGANVLTF
TGTGCCACCAGCAGAGAGCAGGGCTCTGGGGCCAACGTCCTGACTTTC
>-|TRBV30|TRBD1|TRBJ1-2
CAWSLDRDYGYTF
TGTGCCTGGAGCCTGGACAGGGACTATGGCTACACCTTC
>-|TRBV9|-|TRBJ1-4
CASSVTARGGNEKLFF
TGTGCCAGCAGCGTCACAGCTCGGGGTGGGAATGAAAAACTGTTTTTT